Below, 12 T cell receptor beta chains from the same sample are listed, as sequenced in a study of blood T cell repertoires in COVID-19. Profiling relied on immunoSEQ multiplex PCR, and the TCRdb table lists in-frame clones only, not all of them. Seen here are about 250,000 clones, over 70% observed once, and the top ten hold approximately 5.9%. Material: peripheral blood. These receptor sequences come from a man older than 75 with acute or convalescent COVID-19.

The chain combines TRBV4-2 with TRBJ2-1, with 10 bases lining up with TRBD1. Germline trimming cut 1 base from V and 7 bases from J; bases unmatched to any gene: 10. CDR1 and CDR2 (germline): LGHNA, YNFKEQ. The CDR3 is made up of 17 amino acids. The CDR3 nucleotides read TGTGCCAGCAGCCAAGTCGGGATGACAGGGGGCCTGAATGAGCAGTTCTTC. Protein sequence: CASSQVGMTGGLNEQFF.

The chain combines TRBV12-3 or TRBV12-4 with TRBJ1-1, with D uncertain. Trimming left V 3 bases short and J 4 bases short, with 9 bases between. The CDR3 spans 13 residues. The CDR3 spells CASSLGAPTEAFF. The CDR3 coding sequence is TGTGCCAGCAGTTTGGGAGCTCCCACTGAAGCTTTCTTT.

The chain has TRBV6-2 or TRBV6-3 and TRBJ2-1; 8 bases align to TRBD2. The ends lost 0 bases at V and 5 bases at J; junction bases unmatched: 0. Germline V gene sequence: CDR1 MNHEY, CDR2 SVGEGT. The CDR3 sequence is 14 residues long. As DNA, the CDR3 is TGTGCCAGCAGTTACTCCGGGGGGGACAATGAGCAGTTCTTC. This sequence encodes CASSYSGGDNEQFF.

J is TRBJ1-2 and V is TRBV6-1, with 7 nucleotides matching TRBD1. V was pared by 2 bases and J by 1 base, with 4 bases of the junction left unmatched. This CDR3 region has 15 residues. The V gene's germline CDR1 is MNHNS and CDR2 SASEGT. The CDR3 DNA sequence: TGTGCCAGCAGTGAATGGACAGGCAGTAACTATGGCTACACCTTC. It translates to CASSEWTGSNYGYTF.

The gene calls are TRBV5-1 and TRBJ2-4, with 9 bases that match TRBD1. CDR1 SGHRS and CDR2 YFSETQ come from the germline V gene. The V and J ends lost 5 bases and 9 bases, in that order; junction bases with no gene match: 12. This CDR3 contains 15 residues. The CDR3 is CASSTSGTGSSIQYF. In DNA form, the CDR3 reads TGCGCCAGCAGTACCTCCGGGACAGGGAGTAGCATTCAGTACTTC.

The chain is built from TRBV2 and TRBJ2-7; D may be TRBD2 (6 bases). V lost 7 bases, J lost 3 bases, and 16 bases lay in between. This CDR3 is 14 amino acids long. CDR1 and CDR2 from the germline V gene are SNHLY and FYNNEI. Written as DNA, the CDR3 is TGTGCCAGCAATTCCCGGGACTCCTACTACGAGCAGTACTTC. This gives the protein CASNSRDSYYEQYF. The whole variable domain, remainder taken from reference TRBV2 and TRBJ2-7, is EPEVTQTPSHQVTQMGQEVILRCVPISNHLYFYWYRQILGQKVEFLVSFYNNEISEKSEIFDDQFSVERPDGSNFTLKIRSTKLEDSAMYFCASNSRDSYYEQYFGPGTRLTVT.

The V call is TRBV9, the J call TRBJ2-7; tentatively, D is TRBD1 (5 bases). Trimming stripped 2 bases from V and 5 bases from J, with 14 bases between. The CDR3 is 14 residues long. Germline CDR1 SGDLS, CDR2 YYNGEE. CDR3 sequence reads: CASSVVPGHNEQYF. Here the CDR3 DNA reads TGTGCCAGCAGCGTGGTCCCCGGACACAACGAGCAGTACTTC.

The table lists this clone with a count of one. V usage is TRBV30 and J usage is TRBJ1-3, with D maybe TRBD1 (6 bases). The CDR3 is 19 residues long. Germline lookup yields CDR1 GTSNPN and CDR2 SVGIG (reference sequence). Trimming shortened V by 2 bases and J by 4 bases, and 27 bases separated the two germline ends. The CDR3 region has the DNA TGTGCCTGGAGTACCCCGTGGCACAGGGTAGCCTTATGGGGAAACACCATATATTTT. This codes for CAWSTPWHRVALWGNTIYF.

This clone occurred once. This chain uses TRBV28 with TRBJ1-3; the match to TRBD1 covers 9 bases. The length of the CDR3 is 12 residues. In germline, CDR1 is MDHEN, CDR2 SYDVKM. With V trimmed by 8 bases and J by 8 bases, 4 bases remained unmatched. The DNA of the CDR3 is TGTGCCAGCGGGACAGGGTGGGACACCATATATTTT. This sequence encodes CASGTGWDTIYF. The complete variable domain, with remaining parts taken from reference TRBV28 and TRBJ1-3, reads DVKVTQSSRYLVKRTGEKVFLECVQDMDHENMFWYRQDPGLGLRLIYFSYDVKMKEKGDIPEGYSVSREKKERFSLILESASTNQTSMYLCASGTGWDTIYFGEGSWLTVV.

The rearrangement uses TRBV2 and TRBJ1-2, with 7 bases aligning to TRBD1. Germline CDR1 SNHLY, CDR2 FYNNEI. The CDR3 totals 13 residues. Germline trimming cut 4 bases from V and 4 bases from J; bases unmatched to any gene: 3. The CDR3 sequence: CASSARDSYGYTF. Here the CDR3 DNA reads TGTGCCAGCAGTGCTCGGGACAGCTATGGCTACACCTTC.

The chain couples TRBV7-9 to TRBJ1-1; 7 nucleotides line up with TRBD1. Germline trimming cut 5 bases from V and 0 bases from J; bases unmatched to any gene: 6. Germline-derived CDR1 and CDR2 are SEHNR and FQNEAQ (reference sequence). CDR3 size: 15 residues. DNA for the CDR3: TGTGCCAGCAGCCTAAGACAGGGCATGAACACTGAAGCTTTCTTT. Its protein product is CASSLRQGMNTEAFF.

This chain connects TRBV11-1 to TRBJ1-6, with D unclear. Germline CDR1 reads SGHAT; CDR2 reads FQDESV (reference sequence). Trimming shortened V by 3 bases and J by 14 bases, and 17 bases separated the two germline ends. The CDR3 covers 14 residues. CDR3 sequence: CASSFESAPGTLHF. The CDR3 coding sequence is TGTGCCAGCAGCTTTGAGTCTGCGCCGGGGACCCTCCACTTT.